A single sample is the source of the 7 T cell receptor beta chains below, sequenced in a study of blood T cell repertoires in COVID-19. Clones were sequenced by immunoSEQ multiplex PCR, and TCRdb holds only the in-frame ones, with some missing. Among over 200,000 clones, 85% to 90% were seen once, and the ten largest hold around a sixth. Sequencing was done on a sample of PBMCs or T cells enriched from blood (not recorded which). The receptor source for this set is a man between 18 and 35 years old who had recovered from COVID-19.

V and J are TRBV7-9 and TRBJ2-7; 11 bases align to TRBD1. Germline V gives CDR1 SEHNR, CDR2 FQNEAQ (reference sequence). The V and J ends lost 5 bases and 2 bases, in that order; junction bases with no gene match: 2. The length of the CDR3 is 14 residues. This CDR3 reads CASSLGQGAYEQYF. CDR3 DNA sequence: TGTGCCAGCAGCCTGGGACAGGGGGCCTACGAGCAGTACTTC.

The CDR3, as DNA: TGTGCCAGCACAGGACTAGAATCCTACGAGCAGTACTTC. It encodes CASTGLESYEQYF. J is TRBJ2-7 and V is TRBV27, with 7 bases that match TRBD2. The V and J ends lost 7 bases and 1 base, in that order; junction bases with no gene match: 4. The CDR3 totals 13 residues. The germline CDR1 and CDR2 sequences are MNHEY and SMNVEV (reference sequence).

The sample holds a few counts of this clone. This chain uses TRBV7-3 with TRBJ2-5; weak D call: TRBD2 (5 bases). With 4 bases removed from V and 3 bases from J, the gap between germline ends came to 15 bases. Germline loops: CDR1 SGHTA, CDR2 FQGTGA. The CDR3 sequence is 15 residues long. DNA for the CDR3: TGTGCCAGCAGCTCCCCAAGGGCGGAGGAAGAGACCCAGTACTTC. This sequence encodes CASSSPRAEEETQYF.

The chain recombines TRBV6-5 with TRBJ1-5; 9 nucleotides match TRBD1. With 7 bases clipped from V and 2 bases from J, the junction kept 3 bases outside the gene matches. The CDR3 extends over 14 amino acids. Per germline, CDR1 MNHEY and CDR2 SVGAGI. CDR3 protein: CASKDRGGNQPQHF. In DNA, the CDR3 is TGTGCCAGCAAGGACAGGGGTGGCAATCAGCCCCAGCATTTT.

This clone was seen a handful of times. The chain uses TRBV5-4 and TRBJ2-7; 11 nucleotides line up with TRBD1. This CDR3 has 15 residues. Trimming took 3 bases from V and 2 from J; bases not matched to a gene: 4. CDR1 and CDR2 from the germline V gene are SGHNT and YYREEE (reference sequence). In DNA form, the CDR3 reads TGTGCCAGCAGCTCGGGACAGGGGGGAACCTACGAGCAGTACTTC. Amino acid sequence: CASSSGQGGTYEQYF.

The CDR3 loop is CASSETTGGTYEQYF. The DNA of the CDR3 is TGCGCCAGCAGTGAGACCACAGGGGGAACCTACGAGCAGTACTTC. This chain joins TRBV10-1 and TRBJ2-7; 8 nucleotides align to TRBD1. The length of the CDR3 is 15 residues. V gave up 2 bases and J gave up 2 bases; unmatched junction bases: 5. Per the germline V gene, CDR1 is WNHNN and CDR2 is SYGVQD (reference sequence).

The chain combines TRBV2 with TRBJ1-3; D ambiguous. This CDR3 spans 15 amino acids. V lost 6 bases and J 0 bases, leaving 12 bases between the germline ends. Germline-derived CDR1 and CDR2 are SNHLY and FYNNEI. The CDR3, as DNA: TGTGCCAGCAGGAAGGAGTTCTACTCTGGAAACACCATATATTTT. Translating it yields CASRKEFYSGNTIYF.